The 28 T cell receptor beta chains below all came from one sample that was sequenced in a study of OX40 agonist ivuxolimab in advanced cancers. Here immunoSEQ multiplex PCR was the method, and the copy in TCRdb shows in-frame clones only, minus some. The data show 45,000 to 65,000 clones, roughly 84% seen once. The source material was CD4+ or CD8+ T cells sorted from blood, sampled in a trial of the OX40 agonist ivuxolimab. These receptors originate from an adult with an advanced solid tumor such as melanoma, head and neck, liver or kidney cancer.

This clone has just one count. The chain couples TRBV7-9 to TRBJ1-5; no firm D call. CDR3 size: 14 residues. Trimming removed 0 bases at V and 0 bases at J, with 3 bases between. Germline V lookup: CDR1 SEHNR, CDR2 FQNEAQ (reference sequence). CDR3: CASSLANSNQPQHF. The DNA of the CDR3 is TGTGCCAGCAGCTTAGCAAATAGCAATCAGCCCCAGCATTTT.

This chain uses TRBV27 with TRBJ2-3; possible D gene TRBD2, 5 bases. The CDR3 extends over 12 amino acids. Trimming shortened V by 6 bases and J by 11 bases, and 15 bases separated the two germline ends. Per the germline V gene, CDR1 is MNHEY and CDR2 is SMNVEV (reference sequence). The CDR3 region has the DNA TGTGCCAGCAGGGGATTGGGCGGGCAGCAGTATTTT. This codes for CASRGLGGQQYF.

The chain uses TRBV9 and TRBJ2-1; D is tentatively TRBD1 or TRBD2 (5 bases each). This CDR3 has 16 amino acids. CDR1 and CDR2 from the germline V gene are SGDLS and YYNGEE. Deletions cut 4 bases from V and 4 bases from J, with 18 bases between. The CDR3 reads CASSPGSGWGYNEQFF. The CDR3 coding sequence is TGTGCCAGCAGCCCGGGATCCGGATGGGGGTACAATGAGCAGTTCTTC.

V and J are TRBV18 and TRBJ2-2, with 8 bases aligning to TRBD2. CDR1 and CDR2 (germline): KGHSH, LQKENI. The length of the CDR3 is 15 residues. V lost 4 bases and J lost 5; bases outside the gene matches: 6. The CDR3 nucleotides are TGTGCCAGCTCACGGAGCGGGAGCGAAACCGGGGAGCTGTTTTTT. Translated, it gives CASSRSGSETGELFF.

The genes are TRBV21-1 and TRBJ1-2. TRBV21-1 is a pseudogene segment. The CDR3 is 14 amino acids. CDR3 nucleotides: TGTGCCAGCAGCAAAGGGGGGGAGGGGGGCGGCTACACCTTC. Amino acid sequence: CASSKGGEGGGYTF.

The rearrangement links TRBV7-2 to TRBJ1-3; 7 nucleotides line up with TRBD1. The trim removed 5 bases at V and 2 bases at J, leaving 9 bases unmatched. This CDR3 has 16 amino acids. Germline assignment: CDR1 SGHTA and CDR2 FQGNSA. The CDR3 sequence: CASSPSGTVAGNTIYF. In nucleotides, the CDR3 is TGTGCCAGCAGCCCCTCCGGGACAGTGGCTGGAAACACCATATATTTT.

The J gene is TRBJ2-3, the V gene TRBV7-6; 7 bases agree with TRBD2. Unmatched junction bases numbered 13, after V lost 1 base and J lost 3 bases. Germline CDR1 SGHVS, CDR2 FNYEAQ. The CDR3 runs to 18 residues. CDR3 DNA sequence: TGTGCCAGCAGCTTAGAGGTTCAGGCGGGAGTTGAGACAGATACGCAGTATTTT. Translated: CASSLEVQAGVETDTQYF.

The chain carries TRBV18 and TRBJ2-7, with D possibly being TRBD2 (5 bases). The ends were cut back, 2 bases at V and 1 base at J, with 15 bases in the middle. Germline assignment: CDR1 KGHSH and CDR2 LQKENI. The CDR3 spans 16 residues. The DNA of the CDR3 is TGTGCCAGCTCACCAAGCGGCTTTGGCAATTCCTACGAGCAGTACTTC. This sequence encodes CASSPSGFGNSYEQYF. The entire variable domain, with the rest obtained from reference TRBV18 and TRBJ2-7, is as follows: NAGVMQNPRHLVRRRGQEARLRCSPMKGHSHVYWYRQLPEEGLKFMVYLQKENIIDESGMPKERFSAEFPKEGPSILRIQQVVRGDSAAYFCASSPSGFGNSYEQYFGPGTRLTVT.

This clone was picked up one time. J is TRBJ2-3 and V is TRBV5-6; tentative D call: TRBD2 (5 bases). Trimming took off 4 bases at V and 3 bases at J, with 6 bases between the two ends. Per germline, CDR1 SGHDT and CDR2 YYEEEE. The CDR3 runs to 12 residues. CDR3: CASSRTTDTQYF. The CDR3 DNA sequence: TGTGCCAGCAGCCGGACTACAGATACGCAGTATTTT.

V usage is TRBV6-6 and J usage is TRBJ1-6; the D is unclear. CDR1 is MNHNY, CDR2 SVGAGI, per germline (reference sequence). V was clipped by 5 bases and J by 8 bases, with 13 bases between them. This CDR3 has 14 residues. The CDR3 loop is CASSDVGRDSPLHF. CDR3 nucleotide sequence: TGTGCCAGCAGTGACGTGGGTCGGGATTCACCCCTCCACTTT.

This chain joins TRBV14 and TRBJ1-1; the D is unclear. V shed 1 base and J shed 5 bases, with 11 bases lying between them. The CDR3 covers 14 residues. Germline CDR1 SGHDN, CDR2 FVKESK. The CDR3 spells CASSQGIGGTEAFF. Here the CDR3 DNA reads TGTGCCAGCAGCCAAGGGATCGGAGGAACTGAAGCTTTCTTT.

V usage is TRBV7-3 and J usage is TRBJ2-7; TRBD2 matches 10 bases. The CDR3 spans 16 residues. Losses at the gene ends were 1 base for V and 5 bases for J; bases not matched to a gene: 8. Germline assignment: CDR1 SGHTA and CDR2 FQGTGA. The CDR3 loop is CASSLSLLAGVDEQYF. The CDR3 coding sequence is TGTGCCAGCAGCTTAAGCCTCCTAGCGGGAGTGGACGAGCAGTACTTC.

This chain joins TRBV2 and TRBJ2-2; possibly TRBD1 for D (6 bases). Trimming left V 4 bases short and J 5 bases short, with 14 bases between. Germline CDR1 and CDR2: SNHLY and FYNNEI. The CDR3 covers 15 residues. This chain's CDR3 is CASSVAVRGTGELFF. CDR3 nucleotide sequence: TGTGCCAGCAGTGTAGCAGTCAGGGGTACCGGGGAGCTGTTTTTT.

The table lists this clone with a few counts. The chain couples TRBV10-3 to TRBJ1-1, with a tentative D call TRBD1 (5 bases). The V gene lost 1 base and the J gene lost 4 bases, with 13 bases spanning the gap. Per germline, CDR1 ENHRY and CDR2 SYGVKD. The CDR3 runs to 15 residues. In DNA, the CDR3 is TGTGCCATCAGTGAGTTATTGGCGGGGACCACTGAAGCTTTCTTT. The encoded protein is CAISELLAGTTEAFF.

The J gene is TRBJ2-4, the V gene TRBV7-9; D remains unclear. V was cut by 1 base and J by 7 bases, with 11 bases left in between. CDR3 length: 14 amino acids. CDR1 is SEHNR and CDR2 is FQNEAQ in the germline V gene (reference sequence). The chain's CDR3 is CASSLGAGSNIQYF. Written as DNA, the CDR3 is TGTGCCAGCAGCTTAGGAGCCGGGTCGAACATTCAGTACTTC.

The chain uses TRBV18 and TRBJ2-1; 10 nucleotides align to TRBD1. J was trimmed by 14 bases and V by 2 bases; bases with no gene match: 6. CDR1 is KGHSH and CDR2 is LQKENI in the germline V gene. The CDR3 totals 13 residues. CDR3 sequence: CASSPDQGTGEFF. CDR3 in DNA: TGTGCCAGCTCACCAGATCAAGGGACAGGGGAGTTCTTC.

This clone has just one count. The V call is TRBV10-3, the J call TRBJ2-5, with 9 bases that match TRBD1. Germline lookup yields CDR1 ENHRY and CDR2 SYGVKD. Trimming took 8 bases from V and 9 from J; bases not matched to a gene: 4. This CDR3 has 11 amino acids. For the CDR3, the DNA is TGTGCCATCGGGGACAGGGAGGCCCAGTACTTC. It specifies CAIGDREAQYF.

The rearrangement links TRBV5-1 to TRBJ2-7, with a weak D call TRBD1 (6 bases). The ends were cut back, 4 bases at V and 5 bases at J, with 28 bases in the middle. Germline values: CDR1 SGHRS, CDR2 YFSETQ. CDR3 length: 18 amino acids. The CDR3: CASSPGVRGSPLIDEQYF. CDR3 in DNA: TGCGCCAGCAGCCCTGGGGTCAGGGGCTCCCCACTAATAGACGAGCAGTACTTC.

The chain has TRBV19 and TRBJ2-5; 7 nucleotides align to TRBD2. The CDR3 consists of 14 residues. Germline lookup yields CDR1 LNHDA and CDR2 SQIVND (reference sequence). Unmatched junction bases numbered 10, after V lost 6 bases and J lost 6 bases. The CDR3 DNA sequence: TGTGCCAGTAGGGATGGGCAGGGAGGGAAGACCCAGTACTTC. This encodes CASRDGQGGKTQYF.

The chain recombines TRBV28 with TRBJ2-3; D unresolved. The V and J ends lost 6 bases and 6 bases respectively, with 4 bases between them. Germline V CDR1 and CDR2: MDHEN, SYDVKM. This CDR3 has 10 amino acids. Here the CDR3 reads CASRRDTQYF. The CDR3 DNA sequence: TGTGCCAGCAGGCGGGATACGCAGTATTTT.

The chain has TRBV7-8 and TRBJ1-2; D is undetermined. V lost 0 bases and J lost 1, with 12 bases in between. There are 16 residues in the CDR3. The germline CDR1 and CDR2 sequences are SGHVS and FQNEAQ. Here the CDR3 reads CASSLAVARNNYGYTF. The CDR3 bases are TGTGCCAGCAGCTTAGCGGTTGCCAGGAATAACTATGGCTACACCTTC. Drawing the rest from reference TRBV7-8 and TRBJ1-2, the complete variable domain is GAGVSQSPRYKVAKRGQDVALRCDPISGHVSLFWYQQALGQGPEFLTYFQNEAQLDKSGLPSDRFFAERPEGSVSTLKIQRTQQEDSAVYLCASSLAVARNNYGYTFGSGTRLTVV.

This clone was seen only a few times. The chain employs TRBV18 and TRBJ2-2; 9 nucleotides agree with TRBD2. The trim removed 3 bases at V and 1 base at J, leaving 12 bases unmatched. The CDR3 runs 19 residues. Germline CDR1 and CDR2: KGHSH and LQKENI. The CDR3: CASSPTLLTSGMNTGELFF. CDR3 in DNA: TGTGCCAGCTCACCGACCCTACTGACTAGCGGAATGAACACCGGGGAGCTGTTTTTT.

This chain links TRBV19 with TRBJ2-7; 9 nucleotides line up with TRBD2. CDR3 length: 15 amino acids. Germline V gene sequence: CDR1 LNHDA, CDR2 SQIVND (reference sequence). V gave up 4 bases and J gave up 4 bases; unmatched junction bases: 8. DNA of the CDR3: TGTGCCAGTAGTACCAGCCTAGCGGGACCGTACGAGCAGTACTTC. It yields the protein CASSTSLAGPYEQYF.

The chain links TRBV7-9 to TRBJ2-7; tentative D call: TRBD1 (7 bases). The CDR3 length is 13 residues. CDR1 is SEHNR, CDR2 FQNEAQ, per germline (reference sequence). As DNA, the CDR3 is TGTGCAGTTCAAGGAGGGGGCAAATACGAGCAGTACTTC. Its translation is CAVQGGGKYEQYF.

As to this clone: Its ends do not fully match the called genes, so a read error is possible. The chain joins TRBV6-1 to TRBJ1-2, with 7 bases fitting TRBD1. The CDR3 spans 15 residues. Germline V gene lookup returns CDR1 MNHNS and CDR2 SASEGT. Here the CDR3 reads CASREGTDSNYGYTF. In nucleotides, the CDR3 is TGTGCCAGCAGAGAAGGGACAGACTCTAACTATGGCTACACCTTC.

The chain recombines TRBV6-1 with TRBJ2-2; 7 bases line up with TRBD2. V shed 5 bases, J shed 7 bases, and the junction held 7 bases outside the gene matches. CDR1 is MNHNS, CDR2 SASEGT, per germline. The CDR3 is 14 amino acids. CDR3: CASSSSSGGGELFF. In DNA form, the CDR3 reads TGTGCCAGCAGTTCATCTAGCGGAGGCGGGGAGCTGTTTTTT.

V is TRBV19 and J is TRBJ2-2; the D is unclear. Germline V gene lookup returns CDR1 LNHDA and CDR2 SQIVND (reference sequence). Trimming shortened V by 8 bases and J by 4 bases, and 11 bases separated the two germline ends. CDR3 size: 13 residues. CDR3 region: CASRARGTGELFF. CDR3 sequence (DNA): TGTGCCAGTCGGGCCAGAGGCACCGGGGAGCTGTTTTTT.

The chain is built from TRBV6-5 and TRBJ2-2; 7 positions match TRBD2. The CDR3 has 14 amino acids. Germline V CDR1 and CDR2: MNHEY, SVGAGI. Unmatched junction bases numbered 11, after V lost 6 bases and J lost 10 bases. The CDR3 DNA follows: TGTGCCAGCAGGCTGACTAGCTCGTTCGAGGAGCTGTTTTTT. Encoded protein: CASRLTSSFEELFF.